The entry that follows covers one T cell receptor beta chain sequence. The time point here: cycle 4 day 1 (C4D1), after less than seven weeks of nivolumab. Brentuximab vedotin exposure varied among the patients, all of whom had relapsed after autologous stem cell transplantation. Complete response, partial response or progressive disease was recorded as best response. Only in-frame clones appear in the TCRdb table, and some are missing; sequencing was by immunoSEQ multiplex PCR. The sample has about 64,000 clones, roughly 89% seen once. Germline CDR1 is KGHSH and CDR2 is LQKENI. V gave up 3 bases and J gave up 5 bases; unmatched junction bases: 6. The CDR3 sequence is 15 residues long. The data belong to a study of PD-1 blockade in classical Hodgkin lymphoma.

The TCR comes from a human donor with classical Hodgkin lymphoma. The V call is TRBV18, the J call TRBJ2-1; 8 bases fit TRBD2. The input for sequencing was peripheral blood mononuclear cells (PBMCs), taken before the fourth cycle of nivolumab. The CDR3 loop reads CASSPDRGGNNEQFF. DNA of the CDR3: TGTGCCAGCTCACCTGATCGGGGGGGAAACAATGAGCAGTTCTTC.